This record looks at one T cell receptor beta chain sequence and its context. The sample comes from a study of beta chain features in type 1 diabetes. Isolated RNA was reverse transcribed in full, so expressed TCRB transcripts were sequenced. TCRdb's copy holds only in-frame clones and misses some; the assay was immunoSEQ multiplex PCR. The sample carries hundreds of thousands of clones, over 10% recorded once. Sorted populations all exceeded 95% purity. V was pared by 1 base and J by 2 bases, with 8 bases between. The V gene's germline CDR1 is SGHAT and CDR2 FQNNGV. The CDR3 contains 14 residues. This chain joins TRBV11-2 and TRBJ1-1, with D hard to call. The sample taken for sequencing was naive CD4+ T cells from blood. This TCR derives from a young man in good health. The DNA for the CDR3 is TGTGCCAGCAGCTTAGTGGAGGGAAACACTGAAGCTTTCTTT. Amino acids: CASSLVEGNTEAFF.